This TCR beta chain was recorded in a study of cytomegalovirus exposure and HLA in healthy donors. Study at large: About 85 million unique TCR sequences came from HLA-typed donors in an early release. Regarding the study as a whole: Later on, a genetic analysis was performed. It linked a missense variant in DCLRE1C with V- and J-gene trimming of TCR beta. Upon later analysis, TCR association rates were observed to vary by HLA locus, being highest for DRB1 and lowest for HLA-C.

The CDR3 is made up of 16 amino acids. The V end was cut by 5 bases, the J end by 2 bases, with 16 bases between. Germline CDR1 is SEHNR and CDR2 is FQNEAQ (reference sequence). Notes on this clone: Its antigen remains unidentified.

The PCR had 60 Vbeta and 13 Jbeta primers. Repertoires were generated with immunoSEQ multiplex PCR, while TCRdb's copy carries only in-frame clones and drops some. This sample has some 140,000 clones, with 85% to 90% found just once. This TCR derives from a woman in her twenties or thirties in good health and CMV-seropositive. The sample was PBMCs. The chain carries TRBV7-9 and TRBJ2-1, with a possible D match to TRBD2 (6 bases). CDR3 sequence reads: CASSPRSGEAYNEQFF. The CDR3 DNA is TGTGCCAGCAGCCCCCGGTCGGGGGAGGCCTACAATGAGCAGTTCTTC.